A selection of T cell receptor beta chains follows, all from one sample in a study of CD8 T cells in ankylosing spondylitis. TCRdb reanalysed the 5' RACE reads using MiXCR and keeps one entry per CDR3 protein. Of about 360,000 distinct CDR3 sequences in the sample, under 15% are singletons; the top ten hold approximately 1.1%. Sequenced input: blood, either unsorted or a sorted T cell fraction (not recorded which). The source is a male donor with ankylosing spondylitis or in good health (not recorded which). The CDR3 runs from the conserved cysteine through the conserved F or W. A D gene is named only where the DNA matches it firmly. Some rows mark clone size as missing; the rest say once, few, many or name a class of expanded clone.

TRBV5-1,NA,TRBJ1-1,NA,TGCGCCAGCAGCCAGAGCGTGAACACTGAAGCTTTCTTT,CASSQSVNTEAFF
TRBV9,NA,TRBJ2-7,few,TGTGCCAGCAGCGCCCGGGACAAAACCTACGAGCAGTACTTC,CASSARDKTYEQYF
TRBV12-5,TRBD2,TRBJ2-1,few,TGTGCTAGTGGTTATCGACTAGCCAATGAGCAGTTCTTC,CASGYRLANEQFF
TRBV7-9,NA,TRBJ2-4,NA,TGTGCCAGCAGCCCGGTTCCCCAGTGGGCCAAAAACATTCAGTACTTC,CASSPVPQWAKNIQYF
TRBV3-1,NA,TRBJ2-7,few,TGTGCCAGCAGCCAACCAGGGGCCTCCGAGCAGTACTTC,CASSQPGASEQYF
TRBV7-9,NA,TRBJ2-4,NA,TGTGCCAGCAGCTTCGATCTAGCCAAAAACATTCAGTACTTC,CASSFDLAKNIQYF
TRBV3-1,NA,TRBJ2-7,few,TGTGCCAGCAGCCGAACCGGATGGGAAGGGCAGTACTTC,CASSRTGWEGQYF
TRBV20-1,NA,TRBJ2-7,few,TGCAGTGCTAGAGGAGATTGGGGGGGCGGCTACGAGCAGTACTTC,CSARGDWGGGYEQYF
TRBV27,TRBD1,TRBJ1-5,NA,TGTGCCAGCAGTTTAGGGGGGACAGGGATTCAGCCCCAGCATTTT,CASSLGGTGIQPQHF
TRBV12-3/TRBV12-4,NA,TRBJ2-6,few,TGTGCCAGCAGTTTAGGCAGTACCTCTGGGGCCAACGTCCTGACTTTC,CASSLGSTSGANVLTF